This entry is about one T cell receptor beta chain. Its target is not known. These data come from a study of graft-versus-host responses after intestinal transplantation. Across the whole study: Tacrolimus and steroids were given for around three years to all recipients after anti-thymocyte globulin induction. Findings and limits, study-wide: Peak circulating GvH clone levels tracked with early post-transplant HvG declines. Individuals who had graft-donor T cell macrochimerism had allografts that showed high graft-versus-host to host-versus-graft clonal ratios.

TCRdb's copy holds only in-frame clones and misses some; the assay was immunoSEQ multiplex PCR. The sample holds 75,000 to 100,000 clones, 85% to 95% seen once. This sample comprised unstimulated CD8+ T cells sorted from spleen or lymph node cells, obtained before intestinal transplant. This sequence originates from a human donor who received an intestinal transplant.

The CDR3 region has the DNA TGTGCTAGTGGTTTGCTGGACAGTCCCTACGAGCAGTACTTC. Translation: CASGLLDSPYEQYF. The V and J genes are TRBV12-5 and TRBJ2-7; D is perhaps TRBD1 (6 bases). Germline loops: CDR1 LGHNT, CDR2 FRNRAP. Trimming took off 2 bases at V and 2 bases at J, with 10 bases between the two ends. The CDR3 covers 14 residues.